The rows below give T cell receptor beta chains drawn from one sample of a study of T-cell memory formation after mild COVID-19. TCRdb called the 5' RACE reads again in MiXCR, with one record for every CDR3 protein. The table includes 30,000 to 40,000 distinct CDR3 sequences, about 10% detected once. Specimen: PBMCs or a T cell subset sorted from them (not recorded which). The receptor set was obtained from a man aged 18 to 29 who had mild COVID-19 (a few samples of this study predate the infection). Cell type and time point are not known. Each CDR3 is given with its conserved first and last residue. Each record gives: V gene, D gene, clone size, CDR3 protein. The D gene is left open where the match is weak. Where a row states a size, it is once, few, many or the class of an expanded clone; other rows omit it.

v_gene: TRBV12-3/TRBV12-4
d_gene: TRBD1
abundance: many
CDR3aa: CASRHRDRGYEQYF

v_gene: TRBV29-1
d_gene: NA
abundance: many
CDR3aa: CSGGGVSTDTQYF

v_gene: TRBV7-9
d_gene: TRBD1
abundance: many
CDR3aa: CASSRQGSTEAFF

v_gene: TRBV6-1
d_gene: NA
abundance: many
CDR3aa: CASSGRVGAWTGELFF

v_gene: TRBV11-2
d_gene: NA
abundance: many
CDR3aa: CASSFRPDSSYNEQFF

v_gene: TRBV4-3
d_gene: NA
abundance: many
CDR3aa: CASSLGDDTGELFF

v_gene: TRBV5-4
d_gene: NA
abundance: NA
CDR3aa: CASSLDSTGGANVLTF

v_gene: TRBV6-2/TRBV6-3
d_gene: NA
abundance: NA
CDR3aa: CASSYSTGRGNEKLFF

v_gene: TRBV20-1
d_gene: NA
abundance: many
CDR3aa: CSALTRGETQYF

v_gene: TRBV13
d_gene: NA
abundance: many
CDR3aa: CASSFRRRTHNSPLHF

v_gene: TRBV6-2/TRBV6-3
d_gene: TRBD2
abundance: many
CDR3aa: CASSFAGGYEQYF

v_gene: TRBV7-9
d_gene: NA
abundance: NA
CDR3aa: CASTLRGNTEAFF

v_gene: TRBV9
d_gene: NA
abundance: many
CDR3aa: CASSVVSQGETQYF

v_gene: TRBV25-1
d_gene: TRBD1
abundance: many
CDR3aa: CASSGTGDAGELFF

v_gene: TRBV20-1
d_gene: NA
abundance: many
CDR3aa: CSARDRRGLTDTQYF

v_gene: TRBV20-1
d_gene: TRBD2
abundance: medium-sized
CDR3aa: CSASQRTSGTDTQYF

v_gene: TRBV7-2
d_gene: TRBD2
abundance: many
CDR3aa: CASSADRLAGGREQFF

v_gene: TRBV5-6
d_gene: NA
abundance: many
CDR3aa: CASSPLAVGGVYTF

v_gene: TRBV29-1
d_gene: NA
abundance: NA
CDR3aa: CSVAPEGRVSYEQYF

v_gene: TRBV6-5
d_gene: NA
abundance: many
CDR3aa: CASSYSGRLSGANVLTF

v_gene: TRBV11-2
d_gene: NA
abundance: many
CDR3aa: CASSLSGGNSYNEQFF

v_gene: TRBV11-2
d_gene: TRBD2
abundance: many
CDR3aa: CASTPFGLADTGELFF

v_gene: TRBV29-1
d_gene: NA
abundance: many
CDR3aa: CSVGGRQSYEQYF

v_gene: TRBV2
d_gene: NA
abundance: NA
CDR3aa: CASRGGPSYEQYF

v_gene: TRBV6-5
d_gene: TRBD1
abundance: NA
CDR3aa: CASRDGGGGGNTIYF

v_gene: TRBV4-3
d_gene: NA
abundance: NA
CDR3aa: CASSRLITDTQYF

v_gene: TRBV6-1
d_gene: NA
abundance: many
CDR3aa: CATIQRGREDSGELFF

v_gene: TRBV6-6
d_gene: TRBD1
abundance: many
CDR3aa: CASSYFHRGGTDTQYF

v_gene: TRBV20-1
d_gene: TRBD2
abundance: few
CDR3aa: CSVFTLREGSSTDTQYF

v_gene: TRBV6-1
d_gene: NA
abundance: few
CDR3aa: CASSRMGGFDEKLFF

v_gene: TRBV18
d_gene: TRBD1
abundance: many
CDR3aa: CASTQTGTGFTNTGELFF

v_gene: TRBV11-2
d_gene: NA
abundance: many
CDR3aa: CASRLKAWASPQETQYF

v_gene: TRBV20-1
d_gene: TRBD2
abundance: many
CDR3aa: CSAPLAGGPNNEQFF

v_gene: TRBV5-1
d_gene: NA
abundance: many
CDR3aa: CASSRALNSPLHF

v_gene: TRBV5-1
d_gene: NA
abundance: many
CDR3aa: CASLSMDQPQHF

v_gene: TRBV9
d_gene: TRBD2
abundance: many
CDR3aa: CASSSLAGGLETQYF

v_gene: TRBV7-6
d_gene: TRBD2
abundance: many
CDR3aa: CASSRGLAGTRKDTQYF

v_gene: TRBV4-1
d_gene: NA
abundance: many
CDR3aa: CASSQALLLGNTEAFF

v_gene: TRBV6-5
d_gene: NA
abundance: many
CDR3aa: CASSDRFQETQYF

v_gene: TRBV28
d_gene: NA
abundance: few
CDR3aa: CASSFAVGRGETEAFF

v_gene: TRBV6-6
d_gene: NA
abundance: many
CDR3aa: CASGVAEQYF

v_gene: TRBV6-2/TRBV6-3
d_gene: TRBD1
abundance: NA
CDR3aa: CASSYPSDRAKPQHF

v_gene: TRBV7-2
d_gene: NA
abundance: NA
CDR3aa: CASRLLASNTIYF

v_gene: TRBV9
d_gene: NA
abundance: NA
CDR3aa: CASSVGQNYEQYF

v_gene: TRBV2
d_gene: NA
abundance: many
CDR3aa: CASSRDIMNTEAFF

v_gene: TRBV7-9
d_gene: NA
abundance: many
CDR3aa: CASSIRAQETQYF

v_gene: TRBV7-9
d_gene: NA
abundance: many
CDR3aa: CASSSPPWSGQYF

v_gene: TRBV20-1
d_gene: NA
abundance: many
CDR3aa: CSARVQQQTEAFF

v_gene: TRBV4-2
d_gene: TRBD2
abundance: medium-sized
CDR3aa: CASSQDRGGPDTQYF

v_gene: TRBV6-5
d_gene: TRBD1
abundance: many
CDR3aa: CASSYGQGVSYEQYF

v_gene: TRBV5-1
d_gene: NA
abundance: few
CDR3aa: CASSFGPGDTEAFF

v_gene: TRBV6-5
d_gene: NA
abundance: many
CDR3aa: CASSYSPGRNYGYTF

v_gene: TRBV27
d_gene: NA
abundance: many
CDR3aa: CASRSGASGANVLTF